A selection of T cell receptor beta chains follows, all from one sample in a study of shared clonotypes between healthy human individuals. Using immunoSEQ multiplex PCR, the repertoire was profiled, and TCRdb retains in-frame clones only, with some absent. The sample includes about 1.1 million clones, about 80% of them seen just once. Sequenced sample: memory CD4+ T cells from PBMCs. These TCRs come from a man aged 18-30 years in good health. Some clones in this sample may be carry-over from other donors' samples. The CDR3 runs from the conserved cysteine through the conserved F or W. The order of the fields is V gene, D gene, clone size, J gene, CDR3 DNA, CDR3 protein. The D gene is left open where the match is weak. Size is stated for part of the rows, as once, few or many counts, or as a class when the clone is expanded.

v_call: TRBV11-3; d_call: -; clone_size: -; j_call: TRBJ2-1; cdr3_nt: TGTGCCAGCAGCTTAGGTCCTTGGGATGAGCAGTTCTTC; cdr3_aa: CASSLGPWDEQFF
v_call: TRBV9; d_call: TRBD1; clone_size: -; j_call: TRBJ1-3; cdr3_nt: TGTGCCAGCAGCTCGGGACAGGCGGACACCATATATTTT; cdr3_aa: CASSSGQADTIYF
v_call: TRBV11-2; d_call: TRBD2; clone_size: -; j_call: TRBJ2-7; cdr3_nt: TGTGCCAGCAGCTCTAGGACTAGCGTGAGCTCCTACGAGCAGTACTTC; cdr3_aa: CASSSRTSVSSYEQYF
v_call: TRBV6-5; d_call: TRBD2; clone_size: -; j_call: TRBJ2-1; cdr3_nt: TGTGCCAGCAGTTTAGCGGGAGGGCTTTGGGAGCAGTTCTTC; cdr3_aa: CASSLAGGLWEQFF
v_call: TRBV7-2; d_call: TRBD1; clone_size: -; j_call: TRBJ1-2; cdr3_nt: TGTGCCAGGCCTCGGGACAGGGCCTATGGCTACACCTTC; cdr3_aa: CARPRDRAYGYTF
v_call: TRBV30; d_call: -; clone_size: -; j_call: TRBJ1-5; cdr3_nt: TGTGCCGGAGGGTATGGCGTGAGGCCCCCCCAGCATTTT; cdr3_aa: CAGGYGVRPPQHF
v_call: TRBV7-6; d_call: -; clone_size: few; j_call: TRBJ2-1; cdr3_nt: TGTGCCAGCAGCTGGGGTGCTTTGCGGGGCAGCCACAATGAGCAGTTCTTC; cdr3_aa: CASSWGALRGSHNEQFF
v_call: TRBV18; d_call: TRBD2; clone_size: once; j_call: TRBJ2-7; cdr3_nt: TGTGCCAGCTCATCCCATAGCGGGATTGGCAACGAGCAGTACTTC; cdr3_aa: CASSSHSGIGNEQYF
v_call: TRBV19; d_call: TRBD1; clone_size: -; j_call: TRBJ2-7; cdr3_nt: TGTGCCAGCAGAATCCGGACAGGCTCCTACGAGCAGTACTTC; cdr3_aa: CASRIRTGSYEQYF
v_call: TRBV7-9; d_call: TRBD1; clone_size: -; j_call: TRBJ1-4; cdr3_nt: TGTGCCAGCACCCAGACCGGGACAGGGGAAAAACTGTTTTTT; cdr3_aa: CASTQTGTGEKLFF
v_call: TRBV2; d_call: -; clone_size: -; j_call: TRBJ2-7; cdr3_nt: TGTGCCAGCAGTGAATTGGGTTACGAGCAGTACTTC; cdr3_aa: CASSELGYEQYF
v_call: TRBV11-2; d_call: -; clone_size: -; j_call: TRBJ2-7; cdr3_nt: TGTGCCAGCAGCTTCCTATCCGGGACTCTAACCTACGAGCAGTACTTC; cdr3_aa: CASSFLSGTLTYEQYF
v_call: TRBV5-4; d_call: -; clone_size: -; j_call: TRBJ1-2; cdr3_nt: TGTGCCAGCAGCAGCCTGAGTGGCGGTAACTATGGCTACACCTTC; cdr3_aa: CASSSLSGGNYGYTF
v_call: TRBV27; d_call: -; clone_size: -; j_call: TRBJ1-1; cdr3_nt: TGTGCCAGCAGTTTAGGGACTGGCAGGGATACTGAAGCTTTCTTT; cdr3_aa: CASSLGTGRDTEAFF
v_call: TRBV11-2; d_call: TRBD2; clone_size: -; j_call: TRBJ2-2; cdr3_nt: TGTGCCAGCAAGAGCGGGAGGTTTAACACCGGGGAGCTGTTTTTT; cdr3_aa: CASKSGRFNTGELFF
v_call: TRBV5-1; d_call: -; clone_size: -; j_call: TRBJ1-2; cdr3_nt: TGCGCCAGCAGCTCGGTGACGGAAGCTAACTATGGCTACACCTTC; cdr3_aa: CASSSVTEANYGYTF
v_call: TRBV27; d_call: -; clone_size: -; j_call: TRBJ2-3; cdr3_nt: TGTGCCAGCAGTTTTTACCGGGCAGCTGGTACGCAGTATTTT; cdr3_aa: CASSFYRAAGTQYF
v_call: TRBV28; d_call: TRBD1; clone_size: once; j_call: TRBJ1-4; cdr3_nt: TGTGCCAGCACCGAGGGACAGGGGAATGAAAAACTGTTTTTT; cdr3_aa: CASTEGQGNEKLFF
v_call: TRBV10-3; d_call: -; clone_size: -; j_call: TRBJ2-5; cdr3_nt: TGTGCCATCAGTGATTCTCGGACTGCACGTGCGACCCAGTACTTC; cdr3_aa: CAISDSRTARATQYF